The 8 T cell receptor beta chains presented below share a single source sample, sequenced in a study of cytomegalovirus exposure and HLA in healthy donors. The primer mix had 60 Vbeta and 13 Jbeta primers. Some clones are missing from TCRdb's copy, which holds only in-frame ones; the method was immunoSEQ multiplex PCR. The profile covers fewer than 200,000 clones, with approximately 80% appearing a single time and about 1.7% taken by the ten largest. The sequenced material came from PBMCs. The source of these receptors is a woman in her late teens or twenties in good health and CMV-seronegative.

V is TRBV19 and J is TRBJ1-1; 10 bases align to TRBD1. Germline CDR1 and CDR2: LNHDA and SQIVND (reference sequence). This CDR3 has 14 amino acids. In nucleotides, the CDR3 is TGTGCAACTCAAGACAGGGGGCCGGTTACTGAAGCTTTCTTT. Translation: CATQDRGPVTEAFF.

This clone occurred a few times. The CDR3 loop reads CASSSGQGNQETQYF. The CDR3 DNA follows: TGCGCCAGCAGCTCTGGACAGGGAAATCAAGAGACCCAGTACTTC. J is TRBJ2-5 and V is TRBV5-1; 8 bases map to TRBD1. V trimming: 3 bases; J trimming: 2 bases; junction bases outside the gene matches: 6. The CDR3 is 15 residues long. Per the germline V gene, CDR1 is SGHRS and CDR2 is YFSETQ. The full variable domain, in which reference TRBV5-1 and TRBJ2-5 provide the parts outside the CDR3, is KAGVTQTPRYLIKTRGQQVTLSCSPISGHRSVSWYQQTPGQGLQFLFEYFSETQRNKGNFPGRFSGRQFSNSRSEMNVSTLELGDSALYLCASSSGQGNQETQYFGPGTRLLVL.

The gene calls are TRBV7-2 and TRBJ1-5; unclear D gene. Trimming took 5 bases from V and 0 from J, leaving 14 bases between them. This CDR3 is built from 16 residues. The germline gives CDR1 SGHTA, CDR2 FQGNSA. In nucleotides, the CDR3 is TGTGCCAGCAGCGACGTCGGGGTTCATAGCAATCAGCCCCAGCATTTT. Amino acids: CASSDVGVHSNQPQHF.

This chain links TRBV20-1 with TRBJ2-7; D uncertain. Deletions cut 6 bases from V and 6 bases from J, with 12 bases between. In germline, CDR1 is DFQATT, CDR2 SNEGSKA (reference sequence). There are 11 residues in the CDR3. The CDR3 loop is CSAARGSEQYV. CDR3 nucleotides: TGCAGTGCCGCTAGAGGAAGCGAGCAGTACGTC.

The chain employs TRBV19 and TRBJ2-1, with 8 bases that match TRBD2. V lost 5 bases to trimming and J lost 5 bases; unmatched junction nucleotides: 8. The CDR3 extends over 15 amino acids. Germline assignment: CDR1 LNHDA and CDR2 SQIVND (reference sequence). The CDR3 protein is CASSRTGTRNNEQFF. The DNA for the CDR3 is TGTGCCAGTAGTCGAACCGGGACTAGAAACAATGAGCAGTTCTTC.

The V call is TRBV2, the J call TRBJ1-5, with D possibly matching TRBD1 (5 bases). Germline lookup yields CDR1 SNHLY and CDR2 FYNNEI. V was clipped by 5 bases and J by 0 bases, with 8 bases between them. This CDR3 is 14 amino acids long. CDR3 sequence reads: CASSTGFSNQPQHF. The CDR3 region has the DNA TGTGCCAGCAGTACAGGATTTAGCAATCAGCCCCAGCATTTT.

The chain couples TRBV5-6 to TRBJ2-7; 7 nucleotides align to TRBD1. The V segment lost 2 bases and the J segment 2 bases; nucleotides outside the gene matches: 4. Germline lookup yields CDR1 SGHDT and CDR2 YYEEEE. The CDR3 has 14 residues. CDR3 nucleotide sequence: TGTGCCAGCAGCTTCGGGACAGTAGCCTACGAGCAGTACTTC. It encodes CASSFGTVAYEQYF.

This clone occurred a few times. The rearrangement uses TRBV6-5 and TRBJ2-6; D is uncertain. Trimming removed 4 bases from V and 0 bases from J, with 7 bases in between. Germline-derived CDR1 and CDR2 are MNHEY and SVGAGI. The CDR3 totals 15 residues. The CDR3 spells CASSFTVSGANVLTF. The DNA of the CDR3 is TGTGCCAGCAGTTTCACAGTCTCTGGGGCCAACGTCCTGACTTTC.